These T cell receptor beta chains were read from a single sample in a study of technical replicates of blood from a handful of donors. Clones were read by immunoSEQ multiplex PCR, and TCRdb kept only the in-frame ones, dropping some. Of about 89,000 clones detected, 85% to 95% appear once; the ten largest clones hold about 0.26%. Sequences were obtained from T cells isolated from PBMCs. The receptor source for this set is a human donor in good health. Each CDR3 is given with its conserved first and last residue. Each record gives: V gene, D gene, J gene, CDR3 protein. The D gene is left open where the match is weak.

TRBV4-1	TRBD2	TRBJ2-7	CASSQGRGLASYEQYF
TRBV6-6	-	TRBJ2-5	CASSYERFQETQYF
TRBV5-6	-	TRBJ2-3	CASRSTRTTDTQYF
TRBV27	TRBD1	TRBJ1-2	CASRATGGANGYTF
TRBV6-1	TRBD1	TRBJ2-7	CASRSTGTYEQYF
TRBV5-1	TRBD1	TRBJ1-1	CASTTGQGSSRTEAFF
TRBV6-5	-	TRBJ1-5	CASSSRQRNQPQHF
TRBV6-1	-	TRBJ2-1	CASSVEGLAFNEQFF
TRBV10-2	-	TRBJ2-1	CASSFRARVHEQFF
TRBV28	TRBD1	TRBJ1-1	CASSLFSGQGERRGAFF
TRBV25-1	TRBD1	TRBJ1-1	CASTPPPTGSNTEAFF
TRBV6-4	TRBD2	TRBJ2-1	CASSDPTSGGAGEQFF
TRBV5-4	TRBD2	TRBJ2-2	CASSFKTLADTGELFF
TRBV27	TRBD2	TRBJ2-5	CASSGLAGGETQYF
TRBV19	-	TRBJ1-5	CASQPTGMIYQPQHF
TRBV18	TRBD1	TRBJ1-1	CASSPPGTGGTEAFF
TRBV5-4	-	TRBJ2-5	CASSLMPGAKETQYF
TRBV27	TRBD2	TRBJ2-3	CASSLYPGGLAELQPQVTQYF
TRBV2	-	TRBJ1-5	CASSETGNQPQHF
TRBV10-3	TRBD1	TRBJ1-2	CATKDRESGYTF
TRBV5-1	TRBD1	TRBJ2-2	CASSWTGGNTGELFF
TRBV28	TRBD2	TRBJ2-1	CASSPGGLAANEQFF
TRBV19	-	TRBJ1-2	CASSISGGSRYYGYTF
TRBV14	-	TRBJ2-5	CASSQGGAQYF
TRBV15	-	TRBJ1-1	CATSRGGQQNTEAFF
TRBV15	-	TRBJ2-7	CATSRDGTGSEQYF
TRBV4-1	-	TRBJ2-7	CASSQTASSSYEQYF
TRBV30	-	TRBJ1-5	CAWSPQGNQPQHF
TRBV6-5	-	TRBJ1-1	CASLSKQVNTEAFF
TRBV27	TRBD1	TRBJ1-1	CASSANRYRDSEAFF
TRBV5-1	-	TRBJ2-7	CASSGDKEYF
TRBV30	-	TRBJ1-2	CAWKPTGANYGYTF
TRBV20-1	TRBD1	TRBJ1-1	CSARWTGEAFF
TRBV2	-	TRBJ2-4	CASSLIVSQGSYF
TRBV6-4	-	TRBJ2-2	CASSLDSNGELFF
TRBV10-3	-	TRBJ1-2	CAISERPGTNGYTF
TRBV27	-	TRBJ2-4	CASSTRLGGIQYF
TRBV6-1	TRBD1	TRBJ2-3	CASRDRGRSTDTQYF
TRBV10-2	TRBD1	TRBJ2-7	CASQGQGTTYEQYF
TRBV28	TRBD2	TRBJ2-1	CASLTSGRRAGEQFF
TRBV5-1	-	TRBJ2-3	CASSLGDTDTQYF